The 25 T cell receptor beta chains below come from one sample, sequenced in a study of cytomegalovirus exposure and HLA in healthy donors. PCR amplification relied on 60 Vbeta primers (plus 13 Jbeta primers). The repertoire was sequenced with immunoSEQ multiplex PCR; TCRdb's copy has only in-frame clones and lacks some. The sample shows under 200,000 clones, roughly 85% of them seen only once. The sequencing input was PBMCs. These receptors were collected from a woman aged 30 to 39 in good health and CMV-seropositive.

This clone occurred once. The rearrangement uses TRBV6-5 and TRBJ2-2; 12 positions agree with TRBD2. Unmatched junction bases numbered 10, after V lost 10 bases and J lost 7 bases. This CDR3 has 15 residues. Looked up from germline, CDR1 is MNHEY and CDR2 is SVGAGI. The CDR3 here is CATRIRTSGDGELFF. CDR3 nucleotide sequence: TGTGCCACCCGAATTAGGACTAGCGGGGACGGGGAGCTGTTTTTT.

In its sample, this clone was seen a few times. The chain combines TRBV2 with TRBJ2-7; weak D call: TRBD1 (6 bases). Germline lookup yields CDR1 SNHLY and CDR2 FYNNEI. The CDR3 runs 15 residues. V was cut by 6 bases and J by 3 bases, with 18 bases left in between. CDR3 residues: CASSVALGQYYEQYF. In nucleotides, the CDR3 is TGTGCCAGCAGCGTAGCCTTAGGACAGTACTACGAGCAGTACTTC.

The chain has TRBV6-5 and TRBJ2-1; TRBD1 matches at 8 bases. This CDR3 is 16 amino acids long. CDR1 is MNHEY, CDR2 SVGAGI, per germline. Trimming cost V 0 bases and J 4 bases; bases outside gene matches: 5. CDR3 DNA sequence: TGTGCCAGCAGTTACTCGTCCAGGGGGCTATACAATGAGCAGTTCTTC. Its protein is CASSYSSRGLYNEQFF.

The chain links TRBV10-3 to TRBJ1-2, with a possible D match to TRBD1 (6 bases). CDR1 is ENHRY and CDR2 is SYGVKD in the germline V gene. V lost 2 bases to trimming and J lost 4 bases, with 8 bases between them. CDR3 length: 13 residues. The CDR3 DNA reads TGTGCCATCAGTGAGGGCAGGGGCTATGGCTACACCTTC. This encodes CAISEGRGYGYTF.

The chain joins TRBV7-8 to TRBJ2-1, with TRBD1 matching 7 bases. The CDR3 covers 17 residues. Germline V gene data show CDR1 as SGHVS and CDR2 as FQNEAQ. Trimming cost V 5 bases and J 4 bases; bases outside gene matches: 14. In DNA, the CDR3 is TGTGCCAGCAGCCCACCCGCCGCAGGGGGTTCGTACAATGAGCAGTTCTTC. This translates into CASSPPAAGGSYNEQFF.

The chain's CDR3 is CASSSRTGWVGELFF. CDR3 bases: TGTGCCAGCAGTTCCCGGACAGGGTGGGTCGGGGAGCTGTTTTTT. V and J are TRBV5-4 and TRBJ2-2, with 8 bases fitting TRBD1. V shed 5 bases and J 7 bases; nucleotides not matched to a gene: 10. The CDR3 is 15 residues long. CDR1 is SGHNT, CDR2 YYREEE, per germline (reference sequence).

This clone was detected once. The J gene is TRBJ1-5, the V gene TRBV6-1; no clear D. This CDR3 is built from 15 residues. Trimming took off 6 bases at V and 3 bases at J, with 15 bases between the two ends. Germline lookup yields CDR1 MNHNS and CDR2 SASEGT. Here the CDR3 reads CASSPELTSNQPQHF. The CDR3 DNA is TGTGCCAGCAGCCCGGAGCTTACTTCCAATCAGCCCCAGCATTTT.

The V call is TRBV4-2, the J call TRBJ1-4, with 12 bases matching TRBD1. Germline CDR1 LGHNA, CDR2 YNFKEQ. V lost 7 bases to trimming and J lost 0 bases; unmatched junction nucleotides: 12. The CDR3 loop spans 19 amino acids. This CDR3 reads CASKLGGDRGLATNEKLFF. In DNA, the CDR3 is TGTGCCAGCAAGTTAGGGGGGGACAGGGGGCTTGCAACTAATGAAAAACTGTTTTTT.

This clone occurred once. The V gene is TRBV5-5, the J gene TRBJ1-1; 7 nucleotides match TRBD1. Trimming took 3 bases from V and 3 from J; bases not matched to a gene: 2. Germline V gene sequence: CDR1 SGHKS, CDR2 YYEKEE (reference sequence). The CDR3 covers 13 residues. The CDR3 region has the DNA TGTGCCAGCAGCTGGGGGACAGACACTGAAGCTTTCTTT. Its protein product is CASSWGTDTEAFF.

This chain joins TRBV6-5 and TRBJ2-7; 8 bases align to TRBD1. The CDR3 consists of 16 residues. Germline V gives CDR1 MNHEY, CDR2 SVGAGI. Germline trimming cut 0 bases from V and 7 bases from J; bases unmatched to any gene: 11. The CDR3, as DNA: TGTGCCAGCAGTTACTCGAAGATTTCACAGGGGGAGGAGCAGTACTTC. Translating gives CASSYSKISQGEEQYF.

This clone appeared a single time. This chain uses TRBV6-5 with TRBJ1-1; 8 positions match TRBD1. CDR3 size: 14 residues. Germline loops: CDR1 MNHEY, CDR2 SVGAGI. V trimming: 6 bases; J trimming: 4 bases; junction bases outside the gene matches: 7. The CDR3 sequence: CASSRRQGLTEAFF. In DNA form, the CDR3 reads TGTGCCAGCAGCCGTCGACAGGGGCTCACTGAAGCTTTCTTT.

CDR3 loop: CASSGNPLGETQYF. The DNA for the CDR3 is TGTGCCAGCAGTGGGAACCCTCTAGGAGAGACCCAGTACTTC. The chain joins TRBV6-1 to TRBJ2-5; D gene ambiguous. Deletions cut 4 bases from V and 4 bases from J, with 13 bases between. Germline V lookup: CDR1 MNHNS, CDR2 SASEGT. This CDR3 spans 14 amino acids.

This chain connects TRBV27 to TRBJ2-1; TRBD2 aligns across 8 bases. V gave up 6 bases and J gave up 3 bases; unmatched junction bases: 7. CDR3 size: 15 residues. CDR1 is MNHEY, CDR2 SMNVEV, per germline (reference sequence). The CDR3 spells CASSRGGEGYNEQFF. The CDR3 nucleotides read TGTGCCAGCAGCCGGGGGGGGGAGGGCTACAATGAGCAGTTCTTC.

This chain links TRBV4-3 with TRBJ2-7, with 7 bases identical to TRBD2. The germline gives CDR1 LGHNA, CDR2 YSLEER. The CDR3 is 15 residues long. The V gene end was trimmed by 1 base and the J gene end by 5 bases; junction bases not matched to a gene: 8. The CDR3 reads CASSQARGAGDEQYF. The CDR3 bases are TGCGCCAGCAGCCAAGCCCGCGGGGCGGGGGACGAGCAGTACTTC.

The sample holds a few counts of this clone. CDR3 sequence reads: CASSSPRGSNEKLFF. CDR3 nucleotide sequence: TGTGCCAGCAGTTCCCCCCGGGGGTCTAATGAAAAACTGTTTTTT. The V gene is TRBV6-6, the J gene TRBJ1-4; maybe TRBD1 (5 bases). CDR1 and CDR2 (germline): MNHNY, SVGAGI (reference sequence). Trimming cost V 4 bases and J 3 bases, with 12 bases left between them. The CDR3 covers 15 residues.

This rearrangement joins TRBV11-2 to TRBJ2-3; TRBD2 might be the D (7 bases). CDR1 and CDR2 (germline): SGHAT, FQNNGV. This CDR3 is built from 17 residues. V was shortened by 5 bases and J by 2 bases, with 20 bases between the two germline ends. CDR3 bases: TGTGCCAGCAGCCGTGGGGGGGCTAGCGCCTTCACAGATACGCAGTATTTT. Its translation: CASSRGGASAFTDTQYF. Using reference TRBV11-2 and TRBJ2-3 for the parts outside the CDR3, the full variable domain is EAGVAQSPRYKIIEKRQSVAFWCNPISGHATLYWYQQILGQGPKLLIQFQNNGVVDDSQLPKDRFSAERLKGVDSTLKIQPAKLEDSAVYLCASSRGGASAFTDTQYFGPGTRLTVL.

The V gene is TRBV5-4, the J gene TRBJ1-5; D gene ambiguous. This CDR3 spans 15 amino acids. CDR1 SGHNT and CDR2 YYREEE come from the germline V gene (reference sequence). V was pared by 4 bases and J by 7 bases, with 18 bases between. The CDR3 is CASSVMHEGGQPQHF. Written as DNA, the CDR3 is TGTGCCAGCAGCGTAATGCATGAGGGAGGACAGCCCCAGCATTTT. The entire variable domain, with the rest obtained from reference TRBV5-4 and TRBJ1-5, is as follows: ETGVTQSPTHLIKTRGQQVTLRCSSQSGHNTVSWYQQALGQGPQFIFQYYREEENGRGNFPPRFSGLQFPNYSSELNVNALELDDSALYLCASSVMHEGGQPQHFGDGTRLSIL.

V gene TRBV14 combines with J gene TRBJ2-3; 9 bases align to TRBD1. Germline values: CDR1 SGHDN, CDR2 FVKESK. The CDR3 has 15 residues. The V and J ends lost 3 bases and 6 bases, in that order; junction bases with no gene match: 7. CDR3: CASSQLTGGVDTQYF. The CDR3 nucleotides are TGTGCCAGCAGCCAGCTGACAGGGGGGGTTGATACGCAGTATTTT.

The chain links TRBV4-1 to TRBJ2-7, with a weak D call TRBD1 (6 bases). Trimming removed 0 bases from V and 4 bases from J, with 13 bases in between. Germline V CDR1 and CDR2: MGHRA, YSYEKL. This CDR3 is 15 amino acids long. Written as DNA, the CDR3 is TGCGCCAGCAGCCAAGATAAGGGGGTTTTATACGAGCAGTACTTC. Protein sequence: CASSQDKGVLYEQYF.

The rearrangement joins TRBV11-2 to TRBJ2-2, with 7 bases fitting TRBD2. The CDR3 consists of 16 residues. Germline CDR1 is SGHAT and CDR2 is FQNNGV. The V gene end was trimmed by 3 bases and the J gene end by 1 base; junction bases not matched to a gene: 5. CDR3 nucleotide sequence: TGTGCCAGCAGCTTGCTGGGCGGGAGGAACACCGGGGAGCTGTTTTTT. Protein product: CASSLLGGRNTGELFF.

V gene TRBV27 combines with J gene TRBJ2-7; a weak D match, TRBD1 (5 bases). Germline V gene data show CDR1 as MNHEY and CDR2 as SMNVEV (reference sequence). CDR3 size: 14 residues. The V end lost 2 bases, the J end lost 2 bases, and 10 bases lay between the germline ends. The CDR3 bases are TGTGCCAGCAGTTTAAGGGGCGGAGCCTACGAGCAGTACTTC. Translation gives CASSLRGGAYEQYF.

This clone was seen a few times. The genes are TRBV27 and TRBJ2-1; D might be TRBD1 (7 bases). V lost 7 bases and J 7 bases, leaving 14 bases between the germline ends. From germline, CDR1 is MNHEY and CDR2 SMNVEV (reference sequence). The CDR3 runs to 13 residues. The CDR3 sequence: CASTPTGRNEQFF. Written as DNA, the CDR3 is TGTGCCAGCACCCCGACAGGGAGGAATGAGCAGTTCTTC.

This chain links TRBV4-1 with TRBJ2-7; D unclear. Germline V gene lookup returns CDR1 MGHRA and CDR2 YSYEKL. V lost 0 bases, J lost 3 bases, and 15 bases lay in between. CDR3 length: 16 residues. In DNA, the CDR3 is TGCGCCAGCAGCCAAGAGCCGGTCGCGAGACTCTACGAGCAGTACTTC. This gives the protein CASSQEPVARLYEQYF.

This clone has only a few counts. The chain carries TRBV2 and TRBJ2-5; the match to TRBD2 covers 15 bases. The J segment lost 4 bases and the V segment lost 3 bases, leaving 0 bases of the junction unmatched. CDR1 SNHLY and CDR2 FYNNEI come from the germline V gene. This CDR3 comprises 15 residues. The CDR3 nucleotides read TGTGCCAGCAGTGAGGGACTAGCGGGAGGAGAGACCCAGTACTTC. Translated: CASSEGLAGGETQYF.

The chain joins TRBV7-2 to TRBJ2-2; TRBD2 matches at 7 bases. This CDR3 spans 14 amino acids. After removal of 5 bases from V and 6 bases from J, the junction contained 6 bases not matched to a gene. Germline assignment: CDR1 SGHTA and CDR2 FQGNSA. The CDR3 coding sequence is TGTGCCAGCAGCCCATGGACTAGATCCGGGGAGCTGTTTTTT. Translation: CASSPWTRSGELFF. The whole variable domain, remainder taken from reference TRBV7-2 and TRBJ2-2, is GAGVSQSPSNKVTEKGKDVELRCDPISGHTALYWYRQSLGQGLEFLIYFQGNSAPDKSGLPSDRFSAERTGGSVSTLTIQRTQQEDSAVYLCASSPWTRSGELFFGEGSRLTVL.